These 29 T cell receptor beta chains came from one sample sequenced in a study of blood T cell repertoires in COVID-19. Only in-frame clones appear in the TCRdb table, and some are missing; sequencing was by immunoSEQ multiplex PCR. The data show 310,000 or so clones, roughly 90% seen once. Sequencing was performed on peripheral blood. These receptors were taken from a woman younger than 45 with COVID-19, enrolled during active disease.

V is TRBV28 and J is TRBJ2-1; TRBD2 aligns across 10 bases. The CDR3 consists of 17 residues. Germline CDR1 is MDHEN and CDR2 is SYDVKM. With V trimmed by 2 bases and J by 2 bases, 6 bases remained unmatched. CDR3 loop: CASSLLAGERTYNEQFF. In DNA, the CDR3 is TGTGCCAGCAGTTTACTAGCGGGAGAAAGGACCTACAATGAGCAGTTCTTC.

This clone was seen a single time. The V and J genes are TRBV30 and TRBJ1-4; no clear D. The CDR3 loop spans 13 amino acids. The germline V and J ends were trimmed by 4 bases and 4 bases, with 10 bases remaining between them. CDR1 is GTSNPN and CDR2 is SVGIG in the germline V gene (reference sequence). This CDR3 is CAWTGVDNEKLFF. The CDR3 coding sequence is TGTGCCTGGACGGGAGTGGATAATGAAAAACTGTTTTTT.

J is TRBJ2-7 and V is TRBV9, with 8 bases aligning to TRBD2. The CDR3 runs 15 residues. Germline CDR1 and CDR2: SGDLS and YYNGEE. The junction had 6 bases not matched to a gene; V was cut back by 4 bases and J by 0 bases. The CDR3: CASSLSGGSSYEQYF. The DNA of the CDR3 is TGTGCCAGCAGCTTAAGCGGGGGTAGCTCCTACGAGCAGTACTTC. The variable domain in full, with the rest retrieved from reference TRBV9 and TRBJ2-7, is DSGVTQTPKHLITATGQRVTLRCSPRSGDLSVYWYQQSLDQGLQFLIQYYNGEERAKGNILERFSAQQFPDLHSELNLSSLELGDSALYFCASSLSGGSSYEQYFGPGTRLTVT.

DNA for the CDR3: TGTGCCAGCAGCCATCCCAGGGTGAATGAGCAGTTCTTC. It yields the protein CASSHPRVNEQFF. The chain recombines TRBV11-2 with TRBJ2-1, with D maybe TRBD1 (5 bases). V was pared by 5 bases and J by 7 bases, with 12 bases between. The CDR3 contains 13 residues. Germline CDR1 reads SGHAT; CDR2 reads FQNNGV.

The chain uses TRBV12-3 or TRBV12-4 and TRBJ2-5; D is perhaps TRBD1 (5 bases). The V end was cut by 6 bases, the J end by 3 bases, with 8 bases between. This CDR3 is built from 12 residues. CDR3 region: CASRGQKETQYF. CDR3 coding DNA: TGTGCCAGCAGAGGACAAAAAGAGACCCAGTACTTC.

This clone showed up just once. The chain carries TRBV3-1 (or the pseudogene TRBV3-2) and TRBJ1-4; 9 bases fit TRBD1. The CDR3 has 15 residues. V dropped 4 bases and J dropped 8; count of bases not matched to a gene: 8. Germline values: CDR1 LGHDT, CDR2 YNNKEL (reference sequence). CDR3: CASSPRRTGVEKLFF. The CDR3 DNA follows: TGTGCCAGCAGCCCACGACGGACAGGGGTAGAAAAACTGTTTTTT.

The gene calls are TRBV5-1 and TRBJ2-7, with 10 bases fitting TRBD1. Per the germline V gene, CDR1 is SGHRS and CDR2 is YFSETQ. The trim removed 6 bases at V and 4 bases at J, leaving 4 bases unmatched. The CDR3 is 13 residues long. The CDR3 here is CASTRTGGYEQYF. Here the CDR3 DNA reads TGCGCCAGCACCAGGACAGGGGGGTACGAGCAGTACTTC.

This sequence joins TRBV28 and TRBJ1-1; 8 nucleotides line up with TRBD1. Germline V gene sequence: CDR1 MDHEN, CDR2 SYDVKM. There are 14 residues in the CDR3. V trimming: 1 base; J trimming: 3 bases; junction bases outside the gene matches: 1. CDR3 loop: CASSLYRGDTEAFF. The CDR3 DNA sequence: TGTGCCAGCAGTTTATACAGGGGGGACACTGAAGCTTTCTTT.

This chain links TRBV10-2 with TRBJ1-2; TRBD1 agrees at 9 bases. V lost 4 bases, J lost 2 bases, and 2 bases stayed unmatched. Per germline, CDR1 WSHSY and CDR2 SAAADI. The CDR3 runs to 14 residues. The CDR3 bases are TGCGCCAGCAGTGGGGGACAGGGCAACTATGGCTACACCTTC. Translation gives CASSGGQGNYGYTF.

The chain links TRBV6-5 to TRBJ1-2; D unresolved. The CDR3 consists of 13 residues. V was trimmed by 7 bases and J by 8 bases, leaving 17 bases between them. Per the germline V gene, CDR1 is MNHEY and CDR2 is SVGAGI. The CDR3 nucleotides are TGTGCCAGCAAGAGAGCGGCCCAATCAGGCTACACCTTC. Protein: CASKRAAQSGYTF.

V and J are TRBV27 and TRBJ1-5, with D possibly matching TRBD1 (6 bases). The CDR3 has 15 residues. Trimming took 6 bases from V and 4 from J, leaving 16 bases between them. The V gene's germline CDR1 is MNHEY and CDR2 SMNVEV (reference sequence). The CDR3 is CASRQGSTYNQPQHF. The DNA of the CDR3 is TGTGCCAGCAGACAGGGCTCAACCTATAATCAGCCCCAGCATTTT.

The V gene is TRBV2, the J gene TRBJ2-2; the match to TRBD1 covers 9 bases. Germline V CDR1 and CDR2: SNHLY, FYNNEI. Germline trimming cut 8 bases from V and 6 bases from J; bases unmatched to any gene: 7. This CDR3 region has 14 residues. The CDR3 coding sequence is TGTGCCAGCGCCGGGACAGGGTTTGCCGGGGAGCTGTTTTTT. Its translation is CASAGTGFAGELFF.

The genes are TRBV7-9 and TRBJ2-7; 7 nucleotides line up with TRBD1. V lost 5 bases to trimming and J lost 8 bases; unmatched junction nucleotides: 12. Germline V gene lookup returns CDR1 SEHNR and CDR2 FQNEAQ (reference sequence). CDR3 length equals 14 residues. The CDR3 nucleotides are TGTGCCAGCAGCGCTACAGGGGCGGGTTTGAAGCAGTACTTC. This sequence encodes CASSATGAGLKQYF.

This rearrangement joins TRBV4-3 to TRBJ2-2, with 10 bases fitting TRBD2. The CDR3 is 15 amino acids. Per germline, CDR1 LGHNA and CDR2 YSLEER. V lost 4 bases to trimming and J lost 1 base; unmatched junction nucleotides: 0. The CDR3: CASSRTSGNTGELFF. In DNA form, the CDR3 reads TGCGCCAGCAGCCGGACTAGCGGGAACACCGGGGAGCTGTTTTTT.

J is TRBJ1-2 and V is TRBV18; TRBD1 aligns across 7 bases. There are 14 residues in the CDR3. V was pared by 0 bases and J by 3 bases, with 1 base of the junction left unmatched. Germline values: CDR1 KGHSH, CDR2 LQKENI. This CDR3 reads CASSPPGQYYGYTF. The CDR3 coding sequence is TGTGCCAGCTCACCACCGGGACAGTACTATGGCTACACCTTC.

The CDR3 bases are TGTGCCAGCAGCCAAGGGGAGAGCCACTCTGGGGCCAACGTCCTGACTTTC. This codes for CASSQGESHSGANVLTF. V is TRBV3-1 (or the pseudogene TRBV3-2) and J is TRBJ2-6; possible D gene TRBD2, 5 bases. The V gene's germline CDR1 is LGHDT and CDR2 YNNKEL (reference sequence). V lost 1 base, J lost 0 bases, and 10 bases lay in between. The CDR3 runs 17 residues.

The DNA for the CDR3 is TGTGCCAGCCTCCACATGAGCACAGATACGCAGTATTTT. Its translation: CASLHMSTDTQYF. The chain couples TRBV18 to TRBJ2-3; no clear D. V was shortened by 8 bases and J by 0 bases, with 9 bases between the two germline ends. The germline V gene encodes CDR1 KGHSH and CDR2 LQKENI. This CDR3 has 13 residues. Complete variable domain (other parts from reference TRBV18 and TRBJ2-3): NAGVMQNPRHLVRRRGQEARLRCSPMKGHSHVYWYRQLPEEGLKFMVYLQKENIIDESGMPKERFSAEFPKEGPSILRIQQVVRGDSAAYFCASLHMSTDTQYFGPGTRLTVL.

The chain couples TRBV7-2 to TRBJ2-1, with 13 bases identical to TRBD2. J lost 10 bases, V lost 5 bases, and 8 bases had no gene match. Germline loops: CDR1 SGHTA, CDR2 FQGNSA. The CDR3 is made up of 15 amino acids. The CDR3 DNA sequence: TGTGCCAGCAGCGCGACTAGCGGGGGGCTGAGGGAGCAGTTCTTC. It is translated as CASSATSGGLREQFF.

V is TRBV21-1 and J is TRBJ1-4. TRBV21-1 is a documented pseudogene. The CDR3 is made up of 19 amino acids. The CDR3 reads CASTLKKMRGAATNEKLFF. CDR3 sequence (DNA): TGTGCCAGCACCCTAAAAAAGATGCGGGGGGCAGCAACTAATGAAAAACTGTTTTTT.

This chain links TRBV24-1 with TRBJ1-2, with 7 bases identical to TRBD1. The CDR3 consists of 15 residues. Trimming removed 4 bases from V and 4 bases from J; junction bases left unmatched: 8. Germline V gives CDR1 KGHDR, CDR2 SFDVKD. The chain's CDR3 is CATSDQATGTYGYTF. CDR3 DNA: TGTGCCACCAGTGACCAAGCGACAGGGACCTATGGCTACACCTTC.

This clone was counted a single time. The chain joins TRBV5-5 to TRBJ2-7, with 15 bases identical to TRBD2. This CDR3 has 16 residues. V lost 4 bases and J lost 0; bases outside the gene matches: 2. Germline V CDR1 and CDR2: SGHKS, YYEKEE (reference sequence). The CDR3 sequence: CASSRTSGRVSYEQYF. The CDR3 DNA reads as TGTGCCAGCAGCCGGACTAGCGGGAGGGTCTCCTACGAGCAGTACTTC.

The sample holds one count of this clone. This chain connects TRBV19 to TRBJ2-2, with TRBD1 as a possible D gene (6 bases). V was cut by 3 bases and J by 7 bases, with 12 bases left in between. Germline V gives CDR1 LNHDA, CDR2 SQIVND (reference sequence). This CDR3 has 14 residues. CDR3 DNA: TGTGCCAGTAGTATTGAGGGGGTCTACGGGGAGCTGTTTTTT. As protein: CASSIEGVYGELFF.

This rearrangement joins TRBV7-2 to TRBJ1-4, with 8 bases aligning to TRBD1. CDR3 length: 15 residues. Germline lookup yields CDR1 SGHTA and CDR2 FQGNSA. The trim removed 3 bases at V and 5 bases at J, leaving 5 bases unmatched. The DNA of the CDR3 is TGTGCCAGCAGCTTTCGGCCAGGGGGCAATGAAAAACTGTTTTTT. This codes for CASSFRPGGNEKLFF.

This chain joins TRBV12-3 or TRBV12-4 and TRBJ1-4; D perhaps matches TRBD1 (6 bases). Trimming stripped 6 bases from V and 4 bases from J, with 9 bases between. The CDR3 runs 13 residues. The CDR3 loop reads CASRRGGNEKLFF. The CDR3, as DNA: TGTGCCAGCAGAAGAGGGGGTAATGAAAAACTGTTTTTT.

This rearrangement joins TRBV18 to TRBJ2-7; possible D gene TRBD1, 6 bases. Germline V gene data show CDR1 as KGHSH and CDR2 as LQKENI. The CDR3 covers 16 residues. Trimming took 1 base from V and 2 from J, leaving 15 bases between them. The CDR3 loop reads CASSPRQVRQTYEQYF. CDR3 bases: TGTGCCAGCTCACCACGACAGGTACGGCAGACCTACGAGCAGTACTTC. Full variable domain (missing parts from reference TRBV18 and TRBJ2-7): NAGVMQNPRHLVRRRGQEARLRCSPMKGHSHVYWYRQLPEEGLKFMVYLQKENIIDESGMPKERFSAEFPKEGPSILRIQQVVRGDSAAYFCASSPRQVRQTYEQYFGPGTRLTVT.

This clone has a single count. The rearrangement joins TRBV3-1 (or the pseudogene TRBV3-2) to TRBJ2-1, with no clear D. In germline, CDR1 is LGHDT, CDR2 YNNKEL (reference sequence). Trimming stripped 3 bases from V and 7 bases from J, with 16 bases between. This CDR3 is built from 15 residues. The CDR3 here is CASSQWSYLVNEQFF. CDR3 bases: TGTGCCAGCAGCCAGTGGAGCTACCTCGTTAATGAGCAGTTCTTC.

The V call is TRBV11-2, the J call TRBJ2-7; 7 nucleotides agree with TRBD1. CDR3 size: 16 residues. Trimming removed 0 bases from V and 1 base from J; junction bases left unmatched: 6. Germline lookup yields CDR1 SGHAT and CDR2 FQNNGV. The CDR3 here is CASSLDWGQPSYEQYF. In DNA, the CDR3 is TGTGCCAGCAGCTTAGATTGGGGACAGCCTTCCTACGAGCAGTACTTC.

The V and J genes are TRBV1 and TRBJ1-2. TRBV1 is recorded as a pseudogene. The CDR3 extends over 12 amino acids. CDR3 sequence reads: CTSSLGLQGYTF. In nucleotides, the CDR3 is TGCACCAGCAGCCTTGGACTTCAAGGCTACACCTTC.

J is TRBJ1-2 and V is TRBV3-1 (or the pseudogene TRBV3-2), with D hard to call. CDR1 is LGHDT and CDR2 is YNNKEL in the germline V gene (reference sequence). The V and J ends lost 1 base and 4 bases respectively, with 10 bases between them. CDR3 length: 14 residues. DNA of the CDR3: TGTGCCAGCAGCCAAGGTCGGCGGGCCTATGGCTACACCTTC. It encodes CASSQGRRAYGYTF.